This TCR beta chain was identified during a study of blood T cells in healthy people across ages (dated by TCRdb to the mid-2010s). General notes on the study: In model experiments, template switching captured roughly one uniquely barcoded TCR beta cDNA molecule for every two T cells. To avoid experimental bias, donors of different ages were distributed randomly across sequencing lanes. To track age-related changes in TCR beta repertoire diversity, the study relied on deep sequencing normalized with unique cDNA molecular identifiers. Donors were grouped into four age groups: young (average approximately 16 years), middle-aged (roughly 40), aged (around 62) and long-lived (approximately 75). Using the same blood draw, the study looked at two additional independent replicas of 1 million unique cDNA reads for two donors, one aged 18 to 30 and the other aged 80 or older.

Details on this clonotype: The antigen this receptor binds is unknown. No per-base quality is available; no much larger clone lies one base away.

V trim: 4 bases; J trim: 3 bases; unmatched bases: 6. Its CDR3 holds 14 amino acids, cysteine through phenylalanine. The only DNA kept is the CDR3, 42 bases in frame from the first base. CDR1 and CDR2, per the germline V gene, are MNHEY and SVGEGT. Donors were around 37 systemically healthy Caucasian individuals from Russia aged about 6 to 100 years. Each donor gave ten milliliters of peripheral blood, collected into EDTA-treated Vacutainer tubes. PBMCs were isolated by Ficoll-Paque density-gradient centrifugation, with at least 6 million obtained per sample. Total RNA was extracted from PBMCs with Trizol reagent, with at least 5.5 micrograms obtained per sample. For every donor, flow cytometry on a PBMC aliquot measured the percentage of naive CD45RAhigh/CD27high T cells. What the work shows at the level of the full study, not this receptor alone: As age increased, observed TCR beta diversity per million T cells dropped in a roughly linear way, and a significant reduction was already evident by age 40. Because donor CMV infection status was unknown, age-related changes in expanded clonotypes were potentially confounded. Estimates of total diversity from one million sequenced T cells were regarded as lower bounds and underestimates. Because profiling used bulk unsorted PBMCs, naive and antigen-experienced compartments could not be compared conclusively. The percentage of naive T cells measured by flow cytometry correlated strongly with observed TCR beta diversity. Compared with the aged group, the long-lived group had more naive CD4+ T cells, fewer expanded clones and increased TCR diversity, suggesting age selection.

Libraries came from 5' RACE. These reads were obtained on an Illumina HiSeq 2500. A second PCR of roughly 7 to 12 cycles was run with a J-beta primer mix and a sample-barcoded 5' primer. Each TCR beta cDNA molecule received a unique molecular identifier from a template-switch 5' adaptor carrying 12 random nucleotides. Each sample yielded at least 3 million CDR3-containing paired-end reads. First-strand cDNA was synthesized from all RNA with the Mint cDNA synthesis kit, primed by a TRBC-specific oligonucleotide. All cDNA was treated with uracil-DNA glycosylase and then went through a first 18-cycle PCR with the universal primers M1SS and BC2_uni_R. Processing in the source paper ran as follows. Normalization of each sample was performed by random selection of 1 million high-quality reads, each carrying a distinct molecular identifier. Reads with shared molecular identifiers were discarded instead of being binned into consensus sequences. MiTCR, with a Q25 quality threshold and the strictest error-elimination algorithm, was used for CDR3 identification, clonotype clustering and error correction. A nonparametric unseen species model with Euler transformation was used to estimate a lower bound on total TCR beta diversity. TCRdb reanalyzed the raw reads on its own, using fastp at Q25 for trimming and MiXCR for clone calling, and kept in-frame beta chains. Every CDR3 protein is listed once, alongside the most common genes and DNA of its rows. TCRdb, rather than the study authors, made the V and J calls. For this sample the table gives some 1.7 million distinct CDR3 sequences, of which 28% were detected only once. The ten most abundant clones make up about 7.7% of the sample.

The chain is assembled from TRBV6-2 or TRBV6-3 and TRBJ2-7; 7 of the junction bases match TRBD2. This clonotype was obtained from a woman aged 30 to 39 in good health. Sequenced sample: blood. Here is the DNA: TGTGCCAGCAGTTCTATGGGCGGGGGCTACGAGCAGTACTTC. This codes for CASSSMGGGYEQYF.